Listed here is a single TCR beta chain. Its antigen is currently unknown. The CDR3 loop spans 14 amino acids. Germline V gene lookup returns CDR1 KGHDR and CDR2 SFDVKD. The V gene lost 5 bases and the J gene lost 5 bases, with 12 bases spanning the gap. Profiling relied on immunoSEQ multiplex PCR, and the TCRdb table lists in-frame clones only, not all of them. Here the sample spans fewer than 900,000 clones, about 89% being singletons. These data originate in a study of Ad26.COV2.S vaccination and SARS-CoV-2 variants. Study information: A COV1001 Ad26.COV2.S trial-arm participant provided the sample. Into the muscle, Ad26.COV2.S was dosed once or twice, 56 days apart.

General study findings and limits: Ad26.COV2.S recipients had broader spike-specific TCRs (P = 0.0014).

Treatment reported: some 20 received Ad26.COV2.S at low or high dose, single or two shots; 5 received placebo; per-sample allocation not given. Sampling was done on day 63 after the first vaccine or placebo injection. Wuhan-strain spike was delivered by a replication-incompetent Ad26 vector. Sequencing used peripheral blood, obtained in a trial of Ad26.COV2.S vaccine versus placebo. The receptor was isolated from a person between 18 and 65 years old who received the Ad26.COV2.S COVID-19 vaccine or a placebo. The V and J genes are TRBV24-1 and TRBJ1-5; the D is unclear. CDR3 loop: CATSVGQDYQPQHF. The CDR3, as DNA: TGTGCCACCAGTGTCGGGCAGGATTATCAGCCCCAGCATTTT.